These 30 T cell receptor beta chains were sequenced from one sample in a study of memory CD4+ T cells and cytomegalovirus serostatus. Assay used: immunoSEQ multiplex PCR; TCRdb lists only in-frame clones, some missing. In the table there are 45,000 to 55,000 clones, around 77% of which are singletons. The sort gate was single viable CD3+CD4+CD8-CD45RO+ cells for memory CD4+ T cells. Sequenced input: memory CD4+ T cells from blood. The receptors were sampled from an adult in good health and CMV-seronegative.

This rearrangement joins TRBV21-1 to TRBJ2-5; TRBD1, as called in the table, went unchecked against the DNA. TRBV21-1 is noted as a pseudogene. CDR3 length: 15 residues. The CDR3 spells CASSPGQTHQETQYF. For the CDR3, the DNA is TGTGCCAGCAGCCCTGGACAGACCCACCAAGAGACCCAGTACTTC.

This sequence joins TRBV29-1 and TRBJ1-2; no definite D call. This CDR3 comprises 11 residues. Trimming shortened V by 7 bases and J by 0 bases, and 6 bases separated the two germline ends. Germline V lookup: CDR1 SQVTM, CDR2 ANQGSEA. The CDR3 sequence is CSAGPNYGYTF. CDR3 nucleotide sequence: TGCAGCGCCGGACCTAACTATGGCTACACCTTC. The entire variable domain, with the rest obtained from reference TRBV29-1 and TRBJ1-2, is as follows: SAVISQKPSRDICQRGTSLTIQCQVDSQVTMMFWYRQQPGQSLTLIATANQGSEATYESGFVIDKFPISRPNLTFSTLTVSNMSPEDSSIYLCSAGPNYGYTFGSGTRLTVV.

The V gene is TRBV10-2, the J gene TRBJ2-1; 11 nucleotides line up with TRBD2. The CDR3 sequence is 15 residues long. The V gene's germline CDR1 is WSHSY and CDR2 SAAADI. Trimming removed 6 bases from V and 6 bases from J; junction bases left unmatched: 7. This CDR3 is CASRTRTSGRNEQFF. The CDR3, as DNA: TGCGCCAGCAGGACGCGGACTAGCGGGCGCAATGAGCAGTTCTTC.

This sequence joins TRBV30 and TRBJ2-5, with TRBD2 matching 7 bases. The J segment lost 3 bases and the V segment lost 2 bases, leaving 6 bases of the junction unmatched. CDR3 size: 14 residues. Germline V gene lookup returns CDR1 GTSNPN and CDR2 SVGIG (reference sequence). CDR3 loop: CAWSRGLEEETQYF. In nucleotides, the CDR3 is TGTGCCTGGAGTCGAGGACTAGAAGAAGAGACCCAGTACTTC.

This chain links TRBV6-5 with TRBJ2-3; tentative D call: TRBD1 (6 bases). There are 15 residues in the CDR3. The germline gives CDR1 MNHEY, CDR2 SVGAGI. Trimming left V 0 bases short and J 6 bases short, with 13 bases between. Written as DNA, the CDR3 is TGTGCCAGCAGTTACTCGGGGGCGAGGTATGATACGCAGTATTTT. Amino acid sequence: CASSYSGARYDTQYF.

The chain joins TRBV5-1 to TRBJ1-2; D is ambiguous. Trimming removed 3 bases from V and 0 bases from J, with 6 bases in between. Germline V gives CDR1 SGHRS, CDR2 YFSETQ. The CDR3 is 13 amino acids. The CDR3 DNA sequence: TGCGCCAGCAGCTCTCAAACTAACTATGGCTACACCTTC. Translated, it gives CASSSQTNYGYTF.

This rearrangement joins TRBV10-3 to TRBJ2-4; D might be TRBD2 (5 bases). Per the germline V gene, CDR1 is ENHRY and CDR2 is SYGVKD. V shed 8 bases and J shed 5 bases, with 10 bases lying between them. This CDR3 region has 12 residues. This chain's CDR3 is CAIGEGQNIQYF. CDR3 bases: TGTGCCATCGGCGAGGGCCAAAACATTCAGTACTTC.

The chain employs TRBV20-1 and TRBJ1-2; possible D gene TRBD1, 5 bases. The CDR3 is 11 residues long. CDR1 is DFQATT, CDR2 SNEGSKA, per germline (reference sequence). Deletions cut 5 bases from V and 14 bases from J, with 18 bases between. CDR3 amino acids: CSAESTGTPTF. In DNA form, the CDR3 reads TGCAGTGCTGAGAGTACCGGGACGCCTACCTTC.

This clone was found once. The genes are TRBV7-9 and TRBJ2-3; D is possibly TRBD2 (5 bases). This CDR3 region has 16 residues. From germline, CDR1 is SEHNR and CDR2 FQNEAQ (reference sequence). Trimming pared 5 bases from V and 3 bases from J, leaving 18 bases between. CDR3 loop: CASSPDPGYLTDTQYF. The CDR3, as DNA: TGTGCCAGCAGCCCGGATCCGGGATACTTGACAGATACGCAGTATTTT.

The chain employs TRBV27 and TRBJ2-7; no reliable D call. The germline CDR1 and CDR2 sequences are MNHEY and SMNVEV (reference sequence). Trimming took 3 bases from V and 0 from J, leaving 9 bases between them. The CDR3 is 14 amino acids. CDR3 sequence reads: CASSLSRNSYEQYF. CDR3 in DNA: TGTGCCAGCAGTTTGTCCAGGAACTCCTACGAGCAGTACTTC.

The V and J genes are TRBV13 and TRBJ2-5, with 8 nucleotides matching TRBD1. J gave up 3 bases and V 5 bases, and 8 bases lay outside the gene matches. Germline V gene sequence: CDR1 PRHDT, CDR2 FYEKMQ (reference sequence). CDR3 length: 15 residues. For the CDR3, the DNA is TGTGCCAGCAGCGGACGCCGGGACAGGAAAGAGACCCAGTACTTC. As protein: CASSGRRDRKETQYF.

This chain joins TRBV28 and TRBJ2-7; 9 nucleotides match TRBD1. This CDR3 region has 15 residues. The V segment lost 4 bases and the J segment 5 bases; nucleotides outside the gene matches: 9. Germline CDR1 is MDHEN and CDR2 is SYDVKM. This CDR3 is CASSSIWDRDDEQYF. The CDR3, as DNA: TGTGCCAGCAGTTCTATCTGGGACAGGGACGACGAGCAGTACTTC. Together with reference TRBV28 and TRBJ2-7, the CDR3 gives the full variable domain: DVKVTQSSRYLVKRTGEKVFLECVQDMDHENMFWYRQDPGLGLRLIYFSYDVKMKEKGDIPEGYSVSREKKERFSLILESASTNQTSMYLCASSSIWDRDDEQYFGPGTRLTVT.

The chain is built from TRBV29-1 and TRBJ1-2; no definite D call. V dropped 3 bases and J dropped 7 bases, with 6 bases sitting between them. This CDR3 comprises 10 residues. Germline assignment: CDR1 SQVTM and CDR2 ANQGSEA. This CDR3 reads CSVDMGGYTF. As DNA, the CDR3 is TGCAGCGTTGATATGGGTGGCTACACCTTC.

CDR3 amino acids: CASRTFQSAQHF. CDR3 sequence (DNA): TGTGCCAGCAGGACCTTTCAGTCGGCCCAGCATTTT. This sequence joins TRBV27 and TRBJ1-5; D is unclear. CDR1 is MNHEY, CDR2 SMNVEV, per germline (reference sequence). Trimming left V 6 bases short and J 11 bases short, with 14 bases between. This CDR3 contains 12 residues.

The rearrangement uses TRBV19 and TRBJ1-6; unclear D gene. The V end lost 3 bases, the J end lost 7 bases, and 4 bases lay between the germline ends. The CDR3 extends over 12 amino acids. Germline assignment: CDR1 LNHDA and CDR2 SQIVND (reference sequence). The CDR3 loop is CASSILNSPLHF. The CDR3, as DNA: TGTGCCAGTAGTATTCTGAATTCACCCCTCCACTTT.

The V gene is TRBV6-6, the J gene TRBJ2-5; tentatively, D is TRBD2 (5 bases). The ends were cut back, 0 bases at V and 5 bases at J, with 10 bases in the middle. CDR3 length: 14 residues. CDR1 is MNHNY and CDR2 is SVGAGI in the germline V gene (reference sequence). The CDR3 nucleotides are TGTGCCAGCAGTTACTCTGAGGGTTCGGAGACCCAGTACTTC. It codes for CASSYSEGSETQYF.

This chain joins TRBV4-2 and TRBJ2-7; D not resolved. This CDR3 is built from 12 residues. The germline V gene has CDR1 LGHNA and CDR2 YNFKEQ. The ends were cut back, 2 bases at V and 6 bases at J, with 8 bases in the middle. The CDR3 region has the DNA TGTGCCAGCAGCCAAACATCAGTCGAGCAGTACTTC. It translates to CASSQTSVEQYF.

This chain links TRBV11-2 with TRBJ1-1; D uncertain. This CDR3 is 15 amino acids long. CDR1 and CDR2 from the germline V gene are SGHAT and FQNNGV. Trimming pared 1 base from V and 1 base from J, leaving 10 bases between. For the CDR3, the DNA is TGTGCCAGCAGCTTAGGGTCCCGGGCGAACACTGAAGCTTTCTTT. The encoded protein is CASSLGSRANTEAFF.

V usage is TRBV2 and J usage is TRBJ2-5; 8 nucleotides align to TRBD1. This CDR3 has 14 residues. Germline CDR1 is SNHLY and CDR2 is FYNNEI. V dropped 3 bases and J dropped 5; count of bases not matched to a gene: 5. The CDR3 here is CASSDRTGRETQYF. The DNA of the CDR3 is TGTGCCAGCAGTGATCGGACAGGGCGGGAGACCCAGTACTTC.

V and J are TRBV7-8 and TRBJ1-1; D is uncertain. This CDR3 is built from 13 residues. The V gene's germline CDR1 is SGHVS and CDR2 FQNEAQ. The germline V and J ends were trimmed by 5 bases and 2 bases, with 9 bases remaining between them. The CDR3 protein is CASSRSGNTEAFF. CDR3 bases: TGTGCCAGCAGCCGCTCAGGCAACACTGAAGCTTTCTTT.

The gene calls are TRBV15 and TRBJ1-1; tentatively, D is TRBD1 (6 bases). Per germline, CDR1 LNHNV and CDR2 YYDKDF (reference sequence). CDR3 length equals 15 residues. The V end lost 2 bases, the J end lost 1 base, and 11 bases lay between the germline ends. This chain's CDR3 is CATSRLQGRNTEAFF. The DNA for the CDR3 is TGTGCCACCAGCAGACTACAGGGAAGGAACACTGAAGCTTTCTTT.

The sample holds a few counts of this clone. The V and J genes are TRBV10-3 and TRBJ1-1, with D maybe TRBD1 (6 bases). The germline CDR1 and CDR2 sequences are ENHRY and SYGVKD. The CDR3 runs to 14 residues. V was pared by 6 bases and J by 1 base, with 12 bases between. CDR3 bases: TGTGCCATCAGGCCGGCAGGGGAGAACACTGAAGCTTTCTTT. Translation: CAIRPAGENTEAFF.

This clone appeared once. The CDR3 spells CASGGGQPQHF. CDR3 coding DNA: TGTGCCAGCGGGGGGGGCCAGCCCCAGCATTTT. This chain links TRBV28 with TRBJ1-5, with D maybe TRBD1 (6 bases). Germline loops: CDR1 MDHEN, CDR2 SYDVKM. Trimming removed 8 bases from V and 7 bases from J, with 9 bases in between. The CDR3 covers 11 residues.

The rearrangement uses TRBV6-6 and TRBJ1-1; unclear D gene. The V gene lost 6 bases and the J gene lost 2 bases, with 13 bases spanning the gap. This CDR3 contains 14 residues. Germline CDR1 is MNHNY and CDR2 is SVGAGI (reference sequence). In DNA, the CDR3 is TGTGCCAGCAGCAAGCTAACAGAAAACACTGAAGCTTTCTTT. Its protein product is CASSKLTENTEAFF.

A few counts support this clone. The genes are TRBV27 and TRBJ2-2; 7 bases map to TRBD2. The CDR3 is made up of 14 amino acids. Germline V gives CDR1 MNHEY, CDR2 SMNVEV (reference sequence). V lost 5 bases to trimming and J lost 5 bases; unmatched junction nucleotides: 5. This CDR3 reads CASSIGAGTGELFF. The CDR3 DNA reads as TGTGCCAGCAGTATTGGAGCGGGAACCGGGGAGCTGTTTTTT.

The chain is built from TRBV6-5 and TRBJ2-3; D is undetermined. Trimming removed 7 bases from V and 0 bases from J, with 11 bases in between. Germline values: CDR1 MNHEY, CDR2 SVGAGI. This CDR3 is 14 amino acids long. CDR3 in amino acids: CASKMDESTDTQYF. CDR3 bases: TGTGCCAGCAAAATGGACGAGAGCACAGATACGCAGTATTTT.

The rearrangement joins TRBV18 to TRBJ2-7; 8 bases fit TRBD2. The germline V gene encodes CDR1 KGHSH and CDR2 LQKENI. The V gene end was trimmed by 6 bases and the J gene end by 0 bases; junction bases not matched to a gene: 7. This CDR3 has 15 residues. The CDR3 loop is CASSTGGGNSYEQYF. The CDR3, as DNA: TGTGCCAGCTCGACGGGGGGGGGCAACTCCTACGAGCAGTACTTC.

This chain uses TRBV5-8 with TRBJ2-7, with 8 bases identical to TRBD1. The CDR3 is made up of 14 amino acids. Per germline, CDR1 SGHTS and CDR2 YDEGEE. The V segment lost 2 bases and the J segment 5 bases; nucleotides outside the gene matches: 6. The CDR3 nucleotides are TGTGCCAGCAGCTTATACAGGGGGATAAACGAGCAGTACTTC. Its translation is CASSLYRGINEQYF.

This chain connects TRBV5-6 to TRBJ1-5; D is undetermined. Germline CDR1 and CDR2: SGHDT and YYEEEE. This CDR3 spans 14 amino acids. The V end was cut by 4 bases, the J end by 4 bases, with 12 bases between. The CDR3 DNA is TGTGCCAGCAGCCTCTGGTGGGCGAATCAGCCCCAGCATTTT. Amino acids: CASSLWWANQPQHF.

V usage is TRBV28 and J usage is TRBJ1-5, with D possibly TRBD1 on 5 matching bases. V lost 6 bases, J lost 2 bases, and 14 bases lay in between. The CDR3 covers 15 residues. From germline, CDR1 is MDHEN and CDR2 SYDVKM. This chain's CDR3 is CASRPDGGGNQPQHF. CDR3 DNA: TGTGCCAGCAGGCCGGACGGGGGAGGCAATCAGCCCCAGCATTTT.